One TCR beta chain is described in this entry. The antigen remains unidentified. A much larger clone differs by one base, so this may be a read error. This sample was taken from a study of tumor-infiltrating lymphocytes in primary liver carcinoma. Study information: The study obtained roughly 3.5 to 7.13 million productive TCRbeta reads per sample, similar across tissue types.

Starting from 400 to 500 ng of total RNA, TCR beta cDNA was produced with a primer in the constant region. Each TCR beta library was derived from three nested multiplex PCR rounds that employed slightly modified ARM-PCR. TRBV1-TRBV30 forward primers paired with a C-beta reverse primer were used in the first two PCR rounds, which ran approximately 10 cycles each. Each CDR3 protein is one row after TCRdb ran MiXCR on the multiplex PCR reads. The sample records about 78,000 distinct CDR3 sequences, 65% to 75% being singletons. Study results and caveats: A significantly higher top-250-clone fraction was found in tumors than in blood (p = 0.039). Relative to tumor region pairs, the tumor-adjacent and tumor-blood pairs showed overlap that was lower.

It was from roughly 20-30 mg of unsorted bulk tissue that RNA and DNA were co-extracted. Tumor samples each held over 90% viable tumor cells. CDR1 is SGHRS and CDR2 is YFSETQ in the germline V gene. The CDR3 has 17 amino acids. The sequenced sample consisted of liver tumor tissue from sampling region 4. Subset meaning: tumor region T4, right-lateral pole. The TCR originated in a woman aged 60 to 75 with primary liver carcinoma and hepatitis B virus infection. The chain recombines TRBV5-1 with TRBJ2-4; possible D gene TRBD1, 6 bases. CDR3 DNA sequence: TGCTCCAGCAGCTTGTCCCGCTACCAGGGGATTGGGGACATTCAGTACTTC. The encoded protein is CSSSLSRYQGIGDIQYF.